This TCR beta chain appears in the sequencing data of a study of Graves' ophthalmopathy and Graves' hyperthyroidism. Amplifying from RNA transcripts, the study obtained TCR beta CDR3 regions. The workflow started with a first-round RT-PCR run with HTBI primers and then moved on to a second-round multiplex PCR. TCRdb reanalysed the multiplex PCR reads using MiXCR and keeps one entry per CDR3 protein. The profile shows 400,000 to 450,000 distinct CDR3 sequences, 20% to 25% of them singletons. Germline CDR1 reads MNHEY; CDR2 reads SVGEGT. V dropped 5 bases and J dropped 6; count of bases not matched to a gene: 8. The CDR3 consists of 14 residues. Only a few counts were recorded for this clonotype. As yet, its antigen is unknown. Points from the study as a whole: With a specificity of 72.22% and a sensitivity of around 70%, the model predicted ophthalmopathy progression. Using a 13-signature model, the authors split ophthalmopathy from stable hyperthyroidism, with approximately 88% sensitivity and 75% to 82% specificity.

From fresh peripheral blood, roughly 10 ml in volume, the PBMCs were obtained. Sequencing was carried out using peripheral blood. This receptor was taken from a woman aged 18-29 years with stable Graves' hyperthyroidism. This sequence joins TRBV6-2 or TRBV6-3 and TRBJ2-5; 8 bases line up with TRBD1. The CDR3 DNA reads TGTGCCAGCAGTCCTCCGGGACAGGCGAAGACCCAGTACTTC. It encodes CASSPPGQAKTQYF.